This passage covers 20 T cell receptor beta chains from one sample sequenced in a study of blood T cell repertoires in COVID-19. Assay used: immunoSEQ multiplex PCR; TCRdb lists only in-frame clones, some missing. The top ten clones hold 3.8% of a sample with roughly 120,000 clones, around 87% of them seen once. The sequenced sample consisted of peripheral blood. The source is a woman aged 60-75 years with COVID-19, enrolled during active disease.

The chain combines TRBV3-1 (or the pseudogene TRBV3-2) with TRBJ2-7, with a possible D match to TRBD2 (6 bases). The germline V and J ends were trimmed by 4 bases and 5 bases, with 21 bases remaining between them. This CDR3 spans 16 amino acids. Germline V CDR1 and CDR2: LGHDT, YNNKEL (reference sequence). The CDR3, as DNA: TGTGCCAGCAGCCCAGCCGGGGGACTGGGGCCTAACGAGCAGTACTTC. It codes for CASSPAGGLGPNEQYF.

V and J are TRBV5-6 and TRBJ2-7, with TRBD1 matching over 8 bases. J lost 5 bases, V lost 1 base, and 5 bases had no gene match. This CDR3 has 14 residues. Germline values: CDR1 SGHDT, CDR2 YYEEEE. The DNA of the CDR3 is TGTGCCAGCAGCTTGAGCAGGGGGCGCGACGAGCAGTACTTC. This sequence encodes CASSLSRGRDEQYF.

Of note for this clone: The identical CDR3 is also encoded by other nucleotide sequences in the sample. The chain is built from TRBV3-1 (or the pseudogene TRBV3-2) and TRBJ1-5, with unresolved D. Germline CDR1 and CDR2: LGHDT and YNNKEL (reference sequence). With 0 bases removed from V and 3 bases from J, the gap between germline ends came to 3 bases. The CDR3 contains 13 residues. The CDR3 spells CASSQDINQPQHF. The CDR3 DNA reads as TGTGCCAGCAGCCAAGACATCAATCAGCCCCAGCATTTT.

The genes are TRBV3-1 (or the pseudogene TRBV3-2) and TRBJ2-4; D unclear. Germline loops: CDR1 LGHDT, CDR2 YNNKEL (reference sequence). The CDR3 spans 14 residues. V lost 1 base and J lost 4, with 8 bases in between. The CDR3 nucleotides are TGTGCCAGCAGCCAAGGGTTACGGAAAAACATTCAGTACTTC. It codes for CASSQGLRKNIQYF.

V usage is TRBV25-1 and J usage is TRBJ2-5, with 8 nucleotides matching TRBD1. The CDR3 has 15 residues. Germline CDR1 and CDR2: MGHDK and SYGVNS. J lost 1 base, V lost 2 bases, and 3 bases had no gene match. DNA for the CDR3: TGTGCCAGCAGTGAAATGGACAGGGTCCAAGAGACCCAGTACTTC. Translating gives CASSEMDRVQETQYF.

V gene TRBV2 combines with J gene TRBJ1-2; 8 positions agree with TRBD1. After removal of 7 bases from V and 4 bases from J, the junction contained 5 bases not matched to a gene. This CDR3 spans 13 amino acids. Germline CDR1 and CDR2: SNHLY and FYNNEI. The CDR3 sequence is CASKGTGSYGYTF. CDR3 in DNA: TGTGCCAGCAAAGGGACAGGCAGCTATGGCTACACCTTC.

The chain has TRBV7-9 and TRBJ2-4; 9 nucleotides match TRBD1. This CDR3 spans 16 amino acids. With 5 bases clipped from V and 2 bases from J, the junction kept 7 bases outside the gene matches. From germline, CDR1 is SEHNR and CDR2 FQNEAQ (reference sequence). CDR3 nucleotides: TGTGCCAGCAGCGAAATACAGGGGGCTCCCAAAAACATTCAGTACTTC. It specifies CASSEIQGAPKNIQYF.

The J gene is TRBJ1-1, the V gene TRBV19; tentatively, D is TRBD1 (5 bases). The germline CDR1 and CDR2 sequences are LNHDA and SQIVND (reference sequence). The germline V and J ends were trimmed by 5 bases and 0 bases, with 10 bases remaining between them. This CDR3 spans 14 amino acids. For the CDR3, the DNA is TGTGCCAGTAGTGTAACAGGAATGAACACTGAAGCTTTCTTT. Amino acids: CASSVTGMNTEAFF.

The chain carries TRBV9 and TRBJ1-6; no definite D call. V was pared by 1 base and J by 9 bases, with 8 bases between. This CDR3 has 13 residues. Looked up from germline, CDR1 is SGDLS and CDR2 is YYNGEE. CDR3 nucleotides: TGTGCCAGCAGCGTACTGTCTAGTTCACCCCTCCACTTT. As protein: CASSVLSSSPLHF.

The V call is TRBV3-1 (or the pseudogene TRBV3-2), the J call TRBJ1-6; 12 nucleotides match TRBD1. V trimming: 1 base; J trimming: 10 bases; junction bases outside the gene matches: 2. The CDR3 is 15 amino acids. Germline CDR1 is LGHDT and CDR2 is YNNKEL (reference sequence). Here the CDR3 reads CASSQAGQGASPLHF. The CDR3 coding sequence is TGTGCCAGCAGCCAAGCGGGACAGGGGGCCTCACCCCTCCACTTT.

CDR3 region: CASSIAGADTEAFF. In DNA, the CDR3 is TGTGCCAGCAGCATCGCTGGAGCGGACACTGAAGCTTTCTTT. The V call is TRBV7-8, the J call TRBJ1-1; no reliable D call. With 5 bases removed from V and 3 bases from J, the gap between germline ends came to 13 bases. Germline CDR1 reads SGHVS; CDR2 reads FQNEAQ. This CDR3 region has 14 residues.

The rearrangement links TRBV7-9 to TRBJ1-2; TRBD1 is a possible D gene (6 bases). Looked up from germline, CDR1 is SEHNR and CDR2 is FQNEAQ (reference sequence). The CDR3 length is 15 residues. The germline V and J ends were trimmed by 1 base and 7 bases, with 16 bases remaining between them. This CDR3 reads CASSLGTGQVAGYTF. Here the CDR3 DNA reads TGTGCCAGCAGCTTAGGAACAGGGCAGGTCGCTGGCTACACCTTC.

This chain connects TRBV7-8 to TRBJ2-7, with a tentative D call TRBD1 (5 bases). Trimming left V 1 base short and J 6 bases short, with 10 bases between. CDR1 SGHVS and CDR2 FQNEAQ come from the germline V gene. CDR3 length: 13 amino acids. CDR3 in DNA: TGTGCCAGCAGCTTAGGACAGCTCGCCGAGCAGTACTTC. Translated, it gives CASSLGQLAEQYF.

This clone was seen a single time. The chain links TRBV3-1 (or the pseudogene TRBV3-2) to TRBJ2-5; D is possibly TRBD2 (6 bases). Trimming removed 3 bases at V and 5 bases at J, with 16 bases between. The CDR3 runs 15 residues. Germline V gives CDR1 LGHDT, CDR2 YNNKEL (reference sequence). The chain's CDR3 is CASSQRNSGRETQYF. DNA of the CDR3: TGTGCCAGCAGCCAGAGAAACAGTGGGAGGGAGACCCAGTACTTC.

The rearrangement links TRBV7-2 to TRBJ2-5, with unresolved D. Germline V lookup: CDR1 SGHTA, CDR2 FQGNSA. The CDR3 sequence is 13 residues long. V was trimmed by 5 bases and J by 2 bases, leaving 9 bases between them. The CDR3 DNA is TGTGCCAGCAGCCAGACACAGCAAGAGACCCAGTACTTC. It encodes CASSQTQQETQYF.

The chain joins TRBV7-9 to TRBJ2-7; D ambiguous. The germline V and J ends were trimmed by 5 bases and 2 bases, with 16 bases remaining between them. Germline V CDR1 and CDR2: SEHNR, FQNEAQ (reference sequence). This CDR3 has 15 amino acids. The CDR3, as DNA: TGTGCCAGCAGCCCCGAGTTGACGACTCCCTACGAGCAGTACTTC. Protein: CASSPELTTPYEQYF.

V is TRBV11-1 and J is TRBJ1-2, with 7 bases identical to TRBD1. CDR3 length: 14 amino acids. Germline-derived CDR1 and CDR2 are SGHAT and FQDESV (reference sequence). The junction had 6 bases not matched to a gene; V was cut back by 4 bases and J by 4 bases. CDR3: CASSSGQISYGYTF. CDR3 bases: TGTGCCAGCAGCTCGGGACAGATCTCCTATGGCTACACCTTC.

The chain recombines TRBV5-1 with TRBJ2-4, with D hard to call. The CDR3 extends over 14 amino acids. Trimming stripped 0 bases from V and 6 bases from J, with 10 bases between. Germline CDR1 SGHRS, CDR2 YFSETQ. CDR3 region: CASSLETRSNIQYF. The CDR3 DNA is TGCGCCAGCAGCTTGGAAACAAGATCAAACATTCAGTACTTC. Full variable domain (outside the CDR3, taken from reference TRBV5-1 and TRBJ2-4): KAGVTQTPRYLIKTRGQQVTLSCSPISGHRSVSWYQQTPGQGLQFLFEYFSETQRNKGNFPGRFSGRQFSNSRSEMNVSTLELGDSALYLCASSLETRSNIQYFGAGTRLSVL.

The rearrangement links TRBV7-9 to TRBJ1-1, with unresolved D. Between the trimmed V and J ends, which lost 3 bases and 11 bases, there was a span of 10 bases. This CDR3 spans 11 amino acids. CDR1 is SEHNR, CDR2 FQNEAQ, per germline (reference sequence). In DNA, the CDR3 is TGTGCCAGCAGCTTTACAGCCGTCGCTTTCTTT. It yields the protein CASSFTAVAFF.

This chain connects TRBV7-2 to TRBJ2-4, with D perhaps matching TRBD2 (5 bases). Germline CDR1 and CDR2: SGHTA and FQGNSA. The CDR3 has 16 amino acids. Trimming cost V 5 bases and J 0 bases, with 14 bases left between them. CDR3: CASSPDYSAAKNIQYF. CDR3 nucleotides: TGTGCCAGCAGCCCCGACTACTCCGCAGCCAAAAACATTCAGTACTTC.